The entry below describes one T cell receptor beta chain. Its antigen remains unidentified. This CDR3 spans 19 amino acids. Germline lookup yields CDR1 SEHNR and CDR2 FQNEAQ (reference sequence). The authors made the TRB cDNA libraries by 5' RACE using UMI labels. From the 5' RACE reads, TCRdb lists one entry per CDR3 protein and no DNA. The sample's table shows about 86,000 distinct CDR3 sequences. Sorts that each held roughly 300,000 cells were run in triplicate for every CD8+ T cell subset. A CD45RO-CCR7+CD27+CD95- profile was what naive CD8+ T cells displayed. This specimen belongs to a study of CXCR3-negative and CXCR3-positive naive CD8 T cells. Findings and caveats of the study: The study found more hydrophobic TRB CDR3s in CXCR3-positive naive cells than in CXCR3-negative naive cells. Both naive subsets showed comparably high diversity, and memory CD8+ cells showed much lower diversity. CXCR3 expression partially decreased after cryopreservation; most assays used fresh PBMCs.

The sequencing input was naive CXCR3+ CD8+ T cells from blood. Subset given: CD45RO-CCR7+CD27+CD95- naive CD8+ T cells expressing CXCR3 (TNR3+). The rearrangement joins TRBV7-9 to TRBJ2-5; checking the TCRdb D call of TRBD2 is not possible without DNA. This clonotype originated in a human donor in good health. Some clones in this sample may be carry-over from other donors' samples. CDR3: CASSFLEDSSGEGQETQYF.